These T cell receptor beta chains were read from a single sample in a study of T cell responses to AZD1222 COVID-19 vaccine. Sequencing was performed with immunoSEQ multiplex PCR; in TCRdb, only in-frame clones are kept and a portion is missing. The table has some 200,000 clones, about 92% seen once. Material: peripheral blood, obtained on day 0 of AZD1222 vaccination. The receptor set was obtained from an adult in good health. Each CDR3 is given with its conserved first and last residue. The D gene is left open where the match is weak. A clone size is listed for some rows: how often the clone was seen (once, few, many), or a class if it is expanded.

v_call: TRBV18
d_call: -
clone_size: -
j_call: TRBJ1-3
cdr3_nt: TGTGCCAGCTCACCACCTGCGGCAGGCCTCTCTGGAAACACCATATATTTT
cdr3_aa: CASSPPAAGLSGNTIYF

v_call: TRBV7-9
d_call: -
clone_size: -
j_call: TRBJ1-1
cdr3_nt: TGTGCCAGCAGCTTAGTTCCCGAGACACCGAACACTGAAGCTTTCTTT
cdr3_aa: CASSLVPETPNTEAFF

v_call: TRBV6-1
d_call: -
clone_size: -
j_call: TRBJ1-5
cdr3_nt: TGTGCCAGCAGTGAGAGGGGCGGTAATAGCAATCAGCCCCAGCATTTT
cdr3_aa: CASSERGGNSNQPQHF

v_call: TRBV9
d_call: -
clone_size: -
j_call: TRBJ2-7
cdr3_nt: TGTGCCAGCAGCGTTCGACCGCTGAATTACGAGCAGTACTTC
cdr3_aa: CASSVRPLNYEQYF

v_call: TRBV12-3/TRBV12-4
d_call: -
clone_size: -
j_call: TRBJ1-2
cdr3_nt: TGTGCCAGCAGTTTCGGACAGTGGGGCTACACCTTC
cdr3_aa: CASSFGQWGYTF

v_call: TRBV5-4
d_call: -
clone_size: -
j_call: TRBJ1-2
cdr3_nt: TGTGCCAGCAGTCAAAGGACTAACTATGGCTACACCTTC
cdr3_aa: CASSQRTNYGYTF

v_call: TRBV6-1
d_call: -
clone_size: once
j_call: TRBJ1-4
cdr3_nt: TGTGCCAGCAGTGCCACGGGATGGGTAGCAACTAATGAAAAACTGTTTTTT
cdr3_aa: CASSATGWVATNEKLFF

v_call: TRBV7-6
d_call: -
clone_size: once
j_call: TRBJ1-1
cdr3_nt: TGTGCCAGCAGCTTAGGGGGAGGAGAAGCTTTCTTT
cdr3_aa: CASSLGGGEAFF

v_call: TRBV6-4
d_call: -
clone_size: -
j_call: TRBJ1-4
cdr3_nt: TGTGCCAGCAGTCCGGGACACAATGAAAAACTGTTTTTT
cdr3_aa: CASSPGHNEKLFF

v_call: TRBV7-9
d_call: TRBD1
clone_size: -
j_call: TRBJ2-5
cdr3_nt: TGTGCCAGCAGCTTAGCGGATTGGGGGACAGCGTACCAAGAGACCCAGTACTTC
cdr3_aa: CASSLADWGTAYQETQYF

v_call: TRBV6-1
d_call: -
clone_size: -
j_call: TRBJ1-2
cdr3_nt: TGTGCCAGCAGTGACAAATCACTATCTAACTATGGCTACACCTTC
cdr3_aa: CASSDKSLSNYGYTF

v_call: TRBV2
d_call: -
clone_size: once
j_call: TRBJ1-3
cdr3_nt: TGTGCCAGCAGTGAATCAGGCAGGGGCCTCCGGGACACCATATATTTT
cdr3_aa: CASSESGRGLRDTIYF

v_call: TRBV7-8
d_call: -
clone_size: -
j_call: TRBJ2-7
cdr3_nt: TGTGCCAGCAGTTCGCGGACGGAACTGTACGAGCAGTACTTC
cdr3_aa: CASSSRTELYEQYF

v_call: TRBV28
d_call: -
clone_size: once
j_call: TRBJ1-1
cdr3_nt: TGTGCCAGCAGTTTACTAACAGCTCTTGAAGCTTTCTTT
cdr3_aa: CASSLLTALEAFF

v_call: TRBV9
d_call: -
clone_size: -
j_call: TRBJ1-5
cdr3_nt: TGTGCCAGCAGCGTAGGGGATCACAATCAGCCCCAGCATTTT
cdr3_aa: CASSVGDHNQPQHF

v_call: TRBV11-2
d_call: -
clone_size: once
j_call: TRBJ1-4
cdr3_nt: TGTGCCAGCAGCTTTATACTGAGTGGGGTCGGTCAGGCTAATGAAAAACTGTTTTTT
cdr3_aa: CASSFILSGVGQANEKLFF